The 10 T cell receptor beta chains presented below share a single source sample, sequenced in a study of blood T cell repertoires in COVID-19. The repertoire was sequenced with immunoSEQ multiplex PCR; TCRdb's copy has only in-frame clones and lacks some. The sample lists about 430,000 clones; roughly 88% were seen once. What was sequenced was PBMCs or T cells enriched from blood (not recorded which). The receptors were gathered from a woman aged 18-35 years who had been exposed to COVID-19.

The chain recombines TRBV5-1 with TRBJ1-3; TRBD1 aligns across 10 bases. CDR1 is SGHRS, CDR2 YFSETQ, per germline. The V gene end was trimmed by 4 bases and the J gene end by 2 bases; junction bases not matched to a gene: 3. The CDR3 runs to 15 residues. The CDR3 here is CASSLGQGAGNTIYF. The CDR3 DNA reads as TGCGCCAGCAGCCTTGGACAGGGGGCTGGAAACACCATATATTTT.

V is TRBV28 and J is TRBJ1-2; 7 bases map to TRBD1. V lost 6 bases and J lost 4; bases outside the gene matches: 17. Germline values: CDR1 MDHEN, CDR2 SYDVKM. CDR3 length: 17 amino acids. The CDR3 protein is CASSQSGTELILYGYTF. The CDR3 DNA follows: TGTGCCAGCAGCCAGTCCGGGACAGAGTTGATTCTCTATGGCTACACCTTC.

The V and J genes are TRBV28 and TRBJ2-1; TRBD2 matches at 15 bases. Trimming took 4 bases from V and 7 from J; bases not matched to a gene: 11. The CDR3 length is 18 residues. The germline CDR1 and CDR2 sequences are MDHEN and SYDVKM. The CDR3 DNA reads as TGTGCCAGCAGTTCCTCGGGACTAGCGGGAGGTTTGGGGAATGAGCAGTTCTTC. Its translation is CASSSSGLAGGLGNEQFF.

In DNA form, the CDR3 reads TGTGCCAGCAGCTTGGTGGCAGCAAGTAACAGGGGGAACCGAGATACGCAGTATTTT. Its translation: CASSLVAASNRGNRDTQYF. This sequence joins TRBV7-6 and TRBJ2-3; 8 nucleotides align to TRBD1. Germline values: CDR1 SGHVS, CDR2 FNYEAQ. This CDR3 has 19 amino acids. The V and J ends lost 3 bases and 5 bases, in that order; junction bases with no gene match: 19.

The chain has TRBV15 and TRBJ2-7; TRBD2 aligns across 8 bases. The CDR3 is 16 residues long. V trimming: 2 bases; J trimming: 2 bases; junction bases outside the gene matches: 8. Germline V gene lookup returns CDR1 LNHNV and CDR2 YYDKDF (reference sequence). The CDR3 protein is CATSRPSGLGPYEQYF. CDR3 DNA: TGTGCCACCAGCAGACCATCGGGACTAGGGCCCTACGAGCAGTACTTC.

The chain uses TRBV28 and TRBJ1-3; D gene ambiguous. Between the trimmed V and J ends, which lost 8 bases and 2 bases, there was a span of 13 bases. Germline CDR1 reads MDHEN; CDR2 reads SYDVKM. This CDR3 region has 14 residues. The DNA for the CDR3 is TGTGCCAGCTCCTCTGGGCCTCCTGGAAACACCATATATTTT. It is translated as CASSSGPPGNTIYF.

The CDR3 sequence: CASSPPGTEAFF. CDR3 nucleotide sequence: TGTGCCAGCAGCCCGCCGGGGACTGAAGCTTTCTTT. The V gene is TRBV9, the J gene TRBJ1-1; the D is unclear. Trimming removed 4 bases at V and 5 bases at J, with 9 bases between. Per germline, CDR1 SGDLS and CDR2 YYNGEE. The CDR3 consists of 12 residues.

The chain has TRBV19 and TRBJ2-2; D may be TRBD1 (6 bases). The CDR3 spans 17 residues. Trimming took off 8 bases at V and 0 bases at J, with 19 bases between the two ends. In germline, CDR1 is LNHDA, CDR2 SQIVND (reference sequence). The CDR3 reads CASSQPRQAANTGELFF. The CDR3 region has the DNA TGTGCCAGTTCCCAGCCGCGACAGGCGGCGAACACCGGGGAGCTGTTTTTT.

The chain carries TRBV18 and TRBJ2-1; TRBD1 matches at 8 bases. The CDR3 length is 15 residues. Germline-derived CDR1 and CDR2 are KGHSH and LQKENI. Germline trimming cut 0 bases from V and 7 bases from J; bases unmatched to any gene: 5. As DNA, the CDR3 is TGTGCCAGCTCACCACCCCGACAGGGGTGGAATGAGCAGTTCTTC. This encodes CASSPPRQGWNEQFF.

V usage is TRBV5-6 and J usage is TRBJ2-1; a possible D gene is TRBD2 (6 bases). Deletions cut 4 bases from V and 4 bases from J, with 18 bases between. The CDR3 has 16 residues. Germline V gives CDR1 SGHDT, CDR2 YYEEEE. CDR3 sequence: CASSLAAGSLYNEQFF. The DNA for the CDR3 is TGTGCCAGCAGCCTAGCCGCCGGGAGCCTATACAATGAGCAGTTCTTC.